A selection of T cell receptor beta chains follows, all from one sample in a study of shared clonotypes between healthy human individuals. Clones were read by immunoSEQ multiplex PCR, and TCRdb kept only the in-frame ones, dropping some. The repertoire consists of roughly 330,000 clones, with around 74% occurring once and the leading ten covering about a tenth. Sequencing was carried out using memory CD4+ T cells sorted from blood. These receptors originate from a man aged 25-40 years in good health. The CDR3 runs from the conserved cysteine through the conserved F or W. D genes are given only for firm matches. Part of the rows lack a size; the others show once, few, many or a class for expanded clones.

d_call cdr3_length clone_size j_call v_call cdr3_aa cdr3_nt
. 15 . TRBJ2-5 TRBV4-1 CASSQVGVAQETQYF TGCGCCAGCAGCCAAGTGGGAGTCGCACAAGAGACCCAGTACTTC
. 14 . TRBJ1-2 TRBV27 CASSLSTVSSGYTF TGTGCCAGCAGTTTATCCACAGTGTCCTCTGGCTACACCTTC
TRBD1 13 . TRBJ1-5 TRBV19 CASTGGLNQPQHF TGTGCCAGTACAGGGGGTCTCAATCAGCCCCAGCATTTT
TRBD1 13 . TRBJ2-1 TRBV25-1 CASSKQGLNEQFF TGTGCCAGCAGTAAACAGGGGTTGAATGAGCAGTTCTTC
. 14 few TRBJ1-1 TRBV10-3 CATCGGIMNTEAFF TGTGCCACCTGCGGGGGGATCATGAACACTGAAGCTTTCTTT
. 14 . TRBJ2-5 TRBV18 CASSPLVQGETQYF TGTGCCAGCTCACCACTTGTTCAGGGTGAGACCCAGTACTTC
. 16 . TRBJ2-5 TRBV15 CATSRDMRTYQETQYF TGTGCCACCAGCAGAGATATGAGGACATACCAAGAGACCCAGTACTTC
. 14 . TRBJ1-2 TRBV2 CASSEDIGDYGYTF TGTGCCAGCAGTGAGGATATTGGAGACTATGGCTACACCTTC
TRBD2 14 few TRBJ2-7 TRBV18 CASSPASGAYEQYF TGTGCCAGCTCACCAGCTAGCGGGGCCTACGAGCAGTACTTC
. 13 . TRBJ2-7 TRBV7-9 CASSPSAGAPQYF TGTGCCAGCAGCCCGAGTGCGGGGGCCCCTCAGTACTTC
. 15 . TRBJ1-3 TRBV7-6 CASSLSLDSGNTIYF TGTGCCAGCAGCTTATCCCTGGACTCTGGAAACACCATATATTTT
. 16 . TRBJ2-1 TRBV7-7 CASSLGAPSSYNEQFF TGTGCTAGCAGCTTAGGTGCCCCTAGCTCCTACAATGAGCAGTTCTTC
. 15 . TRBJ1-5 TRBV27 CASSHRGASNQPQHF TGTGCCAGCAGTCATCGAGGCGCTAGCAATCAGCCCCAGCATTTT
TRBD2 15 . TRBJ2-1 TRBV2 CASTSLAGVYNEQFF TGTGCCAGCACTTCTCTAGCGGGGGTCTACAATGAGCAGTTCTTC
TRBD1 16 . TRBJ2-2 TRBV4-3 CASSQRTGVRTGELFF TGCGCCAGCAGCCAAAGGACAGGGGTCAGGACCGGGGAGCTGTTTTTT
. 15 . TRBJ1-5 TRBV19 CASRRMTGSNQPQHF TGTGCCAGTAGGAGAATGACAGGAAGCAATCAGCCCCAGCATTTT
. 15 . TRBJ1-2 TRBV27 CASSYRDPKRGGYTF TGTGCCAGCAGTTACCGGGACCCTAAACGGGGTGGCTACACCTTC
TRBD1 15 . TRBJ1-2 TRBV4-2 CASSQEKGANYGYTF TGTGCCAGCAGCCAAGAAAAGGGGGCAAACTATGGCTACACCTTC
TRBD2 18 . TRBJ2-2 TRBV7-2 CASSSLWGAGGPRGELFF TGTGCCAGCAGCTCGCTCTGGGGGGCGGGAGGGCCCCGAGGGGAGCTGTTTTTT